These 21 T cell receptor beta chains share one sample of origin, sequenced in a study of cytotoxic CD8 clonotypes in ibrutinib-treated CLL. Clones were sequenced by immunoSEQ multiplex PCR, and TCRdb holds only the in-frame ones, with some missing. Of fewer than 45,000 clones listed, just over 70% were seen once; the top ten hold around 10%. The sample was PBMCs, taken at disease progression, from a patient treated with ibrutinib. The receptors were gathered from a human donor with chronic lymphocytic leukemia.

The chain is built from TRBV27 and TRBJ2-2, with D perhaps TRBD1 or TRBD2 (5 bases each). Germline lookup yields CDR1 MNHEY and CDR2 SMNVEV (reference sequence). V lost 7 bases to trimming and J lost 4 bases, with 19 bases between them. This CDR3 region has 16 residues. The CDR3 sequence is CASTLYPPGPTGELFF. The CDR3 bases are TGTGCCAGCACCCTTTATCCCCCGGGACCCACCGGGGAGCTGTTTTTT.

The chain joins TRBV29-1 to TRBJ1-1; no definite D call. V was cut by 4 bases and J by 1 base, with 13 bases left in between. CDR1 is SQVTM, CDR2 ANQGSEA, per germline. The CDR3 is 14 amino acids. The CDR3 sequence is CSVVSQIANTEAFF. CDR3 DNA: TGCAGCGTTGTCTCTCAGATAGCGAACACTGAAGCTTTCTTT.

This rearrangement joins TRBV10-3 to TRBJ2-3; 8 bases match TRBD1. This CDR3 is built from 18 residues. CDR1 ENHRY and CDR2 SYGVKD come from the germline V gene. J gave up 8 bases and V 4 bases, and 20 bases lay outside the gene matches. Here the CDR3 reads CAISGGDADRVPQGTQYF. DNA of the CDR3: TGTGCCATCAGTGGCGGGGACGCGGACAGGGTGCCCCAGGGTACGCAGTATTTT.

The gene calls are TRBV2 and TRBJ1-4; D gene uncertain. CDR3 length: 15 residues. Per the germline V gene, CDR1 is SNHLY and CDR2 is FYNNEI. V lost 4 bases, J lost 2 bases, and 11 bases lay in between. The CDR3 nucleotides read TGTGCCAGCAGTGGGCCCCAATTGACTAATGAAAAACTGTTTTTT. Its translation: CASSGPQLTNEKLFF.

CDR3 nucleotide sequence: TGCGCCAGCAGCCAAGACAGGTTAGACTATGGCTACACCTTC. Its translation is CASSQDRLDYGYTF. The V gene is TRBV4-1, the J gene TRBJ1-2; unclear D gene. The germline V gene encodes CDR1 MGHRA and CDR2 YSYEKL. The CDR3 length is 14 residues. The V end was cut by 0 bases, the J end by 3 bases, with 8 bases between.

The chain is built from TRBV5-8 and TRBJ1-2, with 8 positions matching TRBD1. The CDR3 totals 18 residues. Trimming at V came to 2 bases and at J to 2 bases, leaving 14 bases not matched to a gene. Germline V gives CDR1 SGHTS, CDR2 YDEGEE. CDR3 DNA: TGTGCCAGCAGCTTTAGATGGGCAGGGGGCGCCTCAAACTATGGCTACACCTTC. The encoded protein is CASSFRWAGGASNYGYTF.

This clone turned up a few times. CDR3 nucleotide sequence: TGTGCCAGCAGTTTAGTAGGTCAGCCCCAGCATTTT. This sequence encodes CASSLVGQPQHF. The rearrangement links TRBV27 to TRBJ1-5, with unresolved D. The CDR3 has 12 residues. The V end lost 2 bases, the J end lost 6 bases, and 5 bases lay between the germline ends. CDR1 and CDR2 (germline): MNHEY, SMNVEV (reference sequence).

The sample holds a few counts of this clone. The chain employs TRBV10-3 and TRBJ2-5; D might be TRBD2 (6 bases). The CDR3 extends over 13 amino acids. From germline, CDR1 is ENHRY and CDR2 SYGVKD. V shed 10 bases and J shed 5 bases, with 17 bases lying between them. This chain's CDR3 is CATGTPMGETQYF. CDR3 coding DNA: TGTGCCACCGGGACTCCAATGGGGGAGACCCAGTACTTC.

The chain combines TRBV9 with TRBJ2-1, with no clear D. Germline-derived CDR1 and CDR2 are SGDLS and YYNGEE. Trimming stripped 1 base from V and 6 bases from J, with 11 bases between. CDR3 length equals 14 residues. The CDR3 reads CASSVPVYSNEQFF. The CDR3 DNA reads as TGTGCCAGCAGCGTACCGGTCTACAGCAATGAGCAGTTCTTC.

This clone was counted a few times. V usage is TRBV7-9 and J usage is TRBJ2-7, with TRBD1 matching 7 bases. Germline loops: CDR1 SEHNR, CDR2 FQNEAQ (reference sequence). V shed 8 bases, J shed 2 bases, and the junction held 9 bases outside the gene matches. CDR3 length: 14 amino acids. CDR3 loop: CASGQGQAPYEQYF. CDR3 sequence (DNA): TGTGCCAGCGGTCAAGGACAGGCGCCCTACGAGCAGTACTTC.

This chain joins TRBV27 and TRBJ2-1; D might be TRBD2 (5 bases). Germline lookup yields CDR1 MNHEY and CDR2 SMNVEV (reference sequence). Between the trimmed V and J ends, which lost 3 bases and 0 bases, there was a span of 12 bases. The CDR3 spans 16 residues. CDR3 DNA: TGTGCCAGCAGTTTTTGGGCCCGGGGCTCCTACAATGAGCAGTTCTTC. This translates into CASSFWARGSYNEQFF.

V is TRBV6-1 and J is TRBJ2-2; D might be TRBD1 (5 bases). Looked up from germline, CDR1 is MNHNS and CDR2 is SASEGT. The CDR3 contains 14 residues. V lost 3 bases and J 4 bases, leaving 9 bases between the germline ends. Written as DNA, the CDR3 is TGTGCCAGCAGTGACTATGGGGCCACCGGGGAGCTGTTTTTT. Translation: CASSDYGATGELFF.

The chain has TRBV23-1 and TRBJ2-2; 8 nucleotides match TRBD2. TRBV23-1 is filed as an ORF, its function uncertain. Germline trimming cut 0 bases from V and 6 bases from J; bases unmatched to any gene: 12. This CDR3 has 18 amino acids. CDR3: CASSQSEGTRGIPGELFF. As DNA, the CDR3 is TGCGCCAGCAGTCAATCAGAAGGGACTAGGGGGATTCCCGGGGAGCTGTTTTTT.

The chain joins TRBV10-2 to TRBJ2-1; D call uncertain. The V end was cut by 7 bases, the J end by 3 bases, with 13 bases between. This CDR3 is 14 amino acids long. Germline CDR1 and CDR2: WSHSY and SAAADI. CDR3 residues: CASTSDPGYNEQFF. The CDR3 bases are TGCGCCAGCACGTCGGATCCAGGCTACAATGAGCAGTTCTTC.

This clone was recorded a few times. The CDR3 region has the DNA TGCGCCAGCAGCCAAGGTCTGGGGGTGAGTCAGCCCCAGCATTTT. Translation gives CASSQGLGVSQPQHF. The V gene is TRBV4-1, the J gene TRBJ1-5, with a tentative D call TRBD1 (5 bases). The germline V and J ends were trimmed by 1 base and 6 bases, with 13 bases remaining between them. CDR1 is MGHRA, CDR2 YSYEKL, per germline. CDR3 length: 15 residues.

The gene calls are TRBV19 and TRBJ2-2; D remains unclear. Looked up from germline, CDR1 is LNHDA and CDR2 is SQIVND (reference sequence). This CDR3 has 14 residues. V lost 4 bases and J lost 2, with 8 bases in between. CDR3 DNA: TGTGCCAGTAGTAAGAAGGGAAACACCGGGGAGCTGTTTTTT. This translates into CASSKKGNTGELFF.

Written as DNA, the CDR3 is TGTGCCAGCAGCTTAGCCCACAGCTACGAGCAGTACTTC. Its translation: CASSLAHSYEQYF. V and J are TRBV11-2 and TRBJ2-7; D remains ambiguous. This CDR3 is built from 13 residues. CDR1 is SGHAT, CDR2 FQNNGV, per germline. V was cut by 1 base and J by 3 bases, with 7 bases left in between.

This clone was seen a handful of times. This chain joins TRBV4-1 and TRBJ2-3; D is unclear. V dropped 3 bases and J dropped 3 bases, with 13 bases sitting between them. CDR3 length equals 15 residues. Germline values: CDR1 MGHRA, CDR2 YSYEKL. CDR3 loop: CASSHSADGTDTQYF. In DNA form, the CDR3 reads TGCGCCAGCAGCCATTCTGCAGACGGGACAGATACGCAGTATTTT.

V gene TRBV5-1 combines with J gene TRBJ2-2, with TRBD1 as a possible D gene (6 bases). CDR3 length equals 16 residues. Germline CDR1 reads SGHRS; CDR2 reads YFSETQ. The ends were cut back, 1 base at V and 5 bases at J, with 15 bases in the middle. The CDR3 coding sequence is TGCGCCAGCAGCTTGCAAGGGGGTAGCAGGACCGGGGAGCTGTTTTTT. This codes for CASSLQGGSRTGELFF.

This sequence joins TRBV27 and TRBJ2-3, with 12 bases that match TRBD1. The CDR3 consists of 16 residues. Per the germline V gene, CDR1 is MNHEY and CDR2 is SMNVEV (reference sequence). V was pared by 6 bases and J by 5 bases, with 9 bases of the junction left unmatched. The CDR3: CASSRDRGHLIDTQYF. Written as DNA, the CDR3 is TGTGCCAGCAGCCGGGACAGGGGGCATCTTATAGATACGCAGTATTTT.

V is TRBV19 and J is TRBJ1-1; D not certain. The CDR3 spans 12 residues. The germline CDR1 and CDR2 sequences are LNHDA and SQIVND (reference sequence). Trimming cost V 5 bases and J 7 bases, with 11 bases left between them. The CDR3 region has the DNA TGTGCCAGTAGTTTTAAGGGAGGTGAAGCTTTCTTT. Its protein product is CASSFKGGEAFF.